The T cell receptor (beta chain) under discussion was sequenced for a study of blood T cell repertoires in COVID-19. Germline assignment: CDR1 SNHLY and CDR2 FYNNEI. CDR3 size: 14 residues. The germline V and J ends were trimmed by 3 bases and 3 bases, with 8 bases remaining between them. This clone was observed a single time. This table comes from immunoSEQ multiplex PCR, and its TCRdb copy is limited to in-frame clones, with some not included. The sample holds 200,000 to 250,000 clones; roughly 90% are singletons and the top ten take about 2.4%. The genes are TRBV2 and TRBJ2-2; TRBD2 might be the D (5 bases). The source material was PBMCs or T cells enriched from blood (not recorded which). This TCR came from a woman in her twenties or thirties who had recovered from COVID-19. The chain's CDR3 is CASSDEGYTGELFF. The CDR3 bases are TGTGCCAGCAGTGACGAGGGATACACCGGGGAGCTGTTTTTT.